Listed below are T cell receptor beta chains from one sample, sequenced in a study of blood T cell repertoires in COVID-19. The repertoire was sequenced with immunoSEQ multiplex PCR; TCRdb's copy has only in-frame clones and lacks some. The repertoire consists of more than 95,000 clones, with about 83% occurring once and the leading ten covering 5.9%. Sequencing was performed on peripheral blood. All receptors come from a man older than 75 with active or convalescent COVID-19. CDR3s include the opening cysteine and the closing phenylalanine or tryptophan. Each record gives: J gene, clone size, D gene, V gene, CDR3 DNA, CDR3 protein. A D gene is named only where the DNA matches it firmly. Some rows mark clone size as missing; the rest say once, few, many or name a class of expanded clone.

>TRBJ2-5|NA|TRBD1|TRBV5-4
TGTGCCAGCAGCTTGTCGACAGGGGATGTTCAAGAGACCCAGTACTTC
CASSLSTGDVQETQYF
>TRBJ1-1|NA|NA|TRBV11-2
TGTGCCAGCAGCTTAGGTAAAGGGGATATGATCGCTGAAGCTTTCTTT
CASSLGKGDMIAEAFF
>TRBJ1-1|NA|TRBD1|TRBV15
TGTGCCACCAGCAGGGACAGGGAAACTGAAGCTTTCTTT
CATSRDRETEAFF
>TRBJ2-3|NA|TRBD2|TRBV7-9
TGTGCCAGCAGCTACAAATCGGGGGGTGGGACAGATACGCAGTATTTT
CASSYKSGGGTDTQYF
>TRBJ2-1|NA|TRBD2|TRBV6-2/TRBV6-3
TGTGCCAGCAGTCAAGTTCTCGGACTAGCGGGAGGAGAGCAGTTCTTC
CASSQVLGLAGGEQFF
>TRBJ2-7|NA|TRBD1|TRBV7-2
TGTGCCAGCAGCTTATTACGGGCAGGGGGCGAAGAGCAGTACTTC
CASSLLRAGGEEQYF
>TRBJ1-4|NA|NA|TRBV2
TGTGCCAGCGTTTGGCGGATCAATGAAAAACTGTTTTTT
CASVWRINEKLFF
>TRBJ2-1|NA|TRBD2|TRBV5-1
TGCGCCAGCAGCTTGTTACTAGCGGGGGGCTACTACAATGAGCAGTTCTTC
CASSLLLAGGYYNEQFF
>TRBJ2-3|once|NA|TRBV4-1
TGCGCCAGCAGCCGAGAGAGTCGGGATACGCAGTATTTT
CASSRESRDTQYF
>TRBJ1-4|NA|TRBD1|TRBV7-9
TGTGCCAGCAGCACAGGGCAGGGGGCAGGCGAAAAACTGTTTTTT
CASSTGQGAGEKLFF
>TRBJ2-7|NA|NA|TRBV18
TGTGCCAGCTCACCGGGACTTATCTCCTACGAGCAGTACTTC
CASSPGLISYEQYF
>TRBJ2-3|few|TRBD1|TRBV7-9
TGTGCCAGCAGCCTGGGACCGGGACAGGGCACAGATACGCAGTATTTT
CASSLGPGQGTDTQYF
>TRBJ1-5|NA|NA|TRBV28
TGTGCCAGCCGAGGGGGGGGCCAGCCCCAGCATTTT
CASRGGGQPQHF
>TRBJ1-6|NA|NA|TRBV14
TGTGCCAGCAGCCAAGGTTTGAGGTCTAGCTCCTATAATTCACCCCTCCACTTT
CASSQGLRSSSYNSPLHF
>TRBJ1-1|NA|NA|TRBV16
TGTGCCAGCAGCCAAGCGATGGCTTTCTTT
CASSQAMAFF
>TRBJ1-1|NA|NA|TRBV7-2
TGTGCCAGCAGATGGGGGCAGAACACTGAAGCTTTCTTT
CASRWGQNTEAFF
>TRBJ2-6|NA|NA|TRBV2
TGTGCCAGCAGTGAGGGGGCAGGGACGTCCGTCCTGACTTTC
CASSEGAGTSVLTF